This T cell receptor beta chain was captured by sequencing in a study of T cell responses to AZD1222 COVID-19 vaccine. The CDR3 consists of 17 residues. V was pared by 1 base and J by 3 bases, with 18 bases between. Germline CDR1 SGHVS, CDR2 FNYEAQ. Study-wide points: Regions 160-218 and 743-854 held dominance among vaccine-associated CD4 TCRs, which spanned spike.

Points on this clone: The antigen remains unidentified.

Produced via immunoSEQ multiplex PCR; TCRdb's table is partial and in-frame only. The data show some 150,000 clones, under 95% seen once. This specimen consisted of peripheral blood, obtained on day 0 of AZD1222 vaccination. The receptor was derived from an adult in good health. The genes are TRBV7-6 and TRBJ2-5; tentatively, D is TRBD1 or TRBD2 (6 bases each). The CDR3 DNA reads as TGTGCCAGCAGCTTAGGGGGGCTAGCGCGAGGAAAAGAGACCCAGTACTTC. Translation gives CASSLGGLARGKETQYF.